This entry describes one T cell receptor (beta chain). Its antigen remains undetermined. Nothing much larger sits one base from this clone, and base qualities are not available. The record originates from a study of blood T cell repertoires in COVID-19 (dated by TCRdb to 2020 to 2022). Context from the whole study: Samples covering the acute and convalescent phases of COVID-19 were provided by collaborators in the United States, Italy and Spain. The material from the prospective study consisted of cDNA or gDNA derived from T cells, B-cell-depleted T cells, or PBMCs. Deeply sampled blood TCRbeta repertoires from subjects exposed to, actively infected with, or recovered from COVID-19 were included in the dataset. Where available, HLA class I and class II types were taken from metadata supplied by the sample provider and were not determined by assay-based typing. Nearly every sample came with metadata listing a de-identified subject ID, COVID-19 status, age in years and sex. Samples came from the ongoing ImmuneRACE study (first 160 participants) plus 1,254 subjects from 6 global collaborators. A freely available public database, intended as a resource for researchers studying the immune response to SARS-CoV-2, is where the repertoires were released.

The immunoSEQ Assay, a bias-controlled multiplex PCR, was used to amplify TCRbeta CDR3 regions from genomic DNA. Per the authors' processing: Within the assay, amplification of reference gene primers was used to estimate how many nucleated cells each sample contained. To quantify the absolute abundance of each unique TCRbeta CDR3 rearrangement, sequence reads were collapsed and filtered. For each sample, productive Simpson clonality was calculated as the square root of Simpson's diversity index over productive rearrangements. TCRdb holds this immuneACCESS table with in-frame rearrangements only. Some clones are missing; in checked studies, unresolved V genes explain under half, and the rest has no known cause. V, J and clone size derive from that table, while D and trimming were established from the DNA sequence. The sample table holds some 120,000 clones, of which approximately 87% were seen once. The ten biggest clones cover about 2.1% of the sample.

What the authors observed across the whole study: How much clinical and demographic metadata was included differed by source and by participant, and the metadata was provided uncurated.

Collaborating institutions collected whole blood in K2EDTA tubes following their own protocols. For TCRbeta analysis, collaborator samples were shipped as frozen whole blood, as isolated PBMCs, or as DNA extracted from either sample type. The sample consisted of peripheral blood. This receptor was taken from a woman in her fifties or sixties with acute or convalescent COVID-19.

The nucleotide sequence reads TGTGCCAGCAGCCAAGGACAGGGGAAGGGTGAAAAACTGTTTTTT. It translates to CASSQGQGKGEKLFF. The receptor chain draws on TRBV9 and TRBJ1-4; 9 central nucleotides agree with TRBD1. Sequences SGDLS (CDR1) and YYNGEE (CDR2) are obtained from the germline V gene. Inclusive of the bounding cysteine and phenylalanine, the CDR3 is 15 residues long. Only the CDR3 DNA is retained, 45 bases long and in frame from the first base. V and J are trimmed by 4 bases and 7 bases, and the gene matches miss 8 bases of the junction.